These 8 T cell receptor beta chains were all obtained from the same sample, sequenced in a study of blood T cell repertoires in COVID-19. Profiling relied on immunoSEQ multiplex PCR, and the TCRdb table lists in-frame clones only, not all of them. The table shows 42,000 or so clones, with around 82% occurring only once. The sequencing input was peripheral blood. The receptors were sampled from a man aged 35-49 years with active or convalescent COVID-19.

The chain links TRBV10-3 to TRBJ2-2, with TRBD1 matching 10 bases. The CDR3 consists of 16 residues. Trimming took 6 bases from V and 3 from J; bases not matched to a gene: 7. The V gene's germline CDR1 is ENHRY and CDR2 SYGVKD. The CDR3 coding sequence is TGTGCCATCAGCCTAAGTGGGACAGGGGACACCGGGGAGCTGTTTTTT. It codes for CAISLSGTGDTGELFF.

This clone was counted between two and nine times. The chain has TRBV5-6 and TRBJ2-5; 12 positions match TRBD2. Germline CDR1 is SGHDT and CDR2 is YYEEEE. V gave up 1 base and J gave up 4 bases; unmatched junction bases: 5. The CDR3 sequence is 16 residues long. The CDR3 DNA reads TGTGCCAGCAGCTTGCGGCTAGCGGGGGGGCCAGAGACCCAGTACTTC. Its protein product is CASSLRLAGGPETQYF.

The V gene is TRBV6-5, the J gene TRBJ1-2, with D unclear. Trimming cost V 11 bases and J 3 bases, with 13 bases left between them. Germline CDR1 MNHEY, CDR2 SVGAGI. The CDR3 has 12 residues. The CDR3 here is CAVGRGDYGYTF. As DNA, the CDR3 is TGTGCCGTGGGCCGGGGTGACTATGGCTACACCTTC.

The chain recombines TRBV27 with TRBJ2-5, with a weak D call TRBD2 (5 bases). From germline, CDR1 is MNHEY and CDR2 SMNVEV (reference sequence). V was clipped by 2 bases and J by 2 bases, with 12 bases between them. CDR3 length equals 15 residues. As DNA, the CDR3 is TGTGCCAGCAGTTTAGGAGGTGCCGTACAAGAGACCCAGTACTTC. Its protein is CASSLGGAVQETQYF.

CDR3 sequence (DNA): TGTGCCAGCAGCCTCGACAGTTATAGCAATCAGCCCCAGCATTTT. As protein: CASSLDSYSNQPQHF. The genes are TRBV11-1 and TRBJ1-5; a possible D gene is TRBD1 (5 bases). Germline V gene lookup returns CDR1 SGHAT and CDR2 FQDESV (reference sequence). CDR3 length equals 15 residues. The ends were cut back, 5 bases at V and 0 bases at J, with 11 bases in the middle.

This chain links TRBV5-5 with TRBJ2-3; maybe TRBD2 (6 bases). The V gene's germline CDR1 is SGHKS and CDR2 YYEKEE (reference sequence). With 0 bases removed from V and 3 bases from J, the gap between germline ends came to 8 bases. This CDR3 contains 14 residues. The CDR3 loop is CASSLGRATDTQYF. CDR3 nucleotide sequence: TGTGCCAGCAGCTTGGGGAGGGCTACAGATACGCAGTATTTT.

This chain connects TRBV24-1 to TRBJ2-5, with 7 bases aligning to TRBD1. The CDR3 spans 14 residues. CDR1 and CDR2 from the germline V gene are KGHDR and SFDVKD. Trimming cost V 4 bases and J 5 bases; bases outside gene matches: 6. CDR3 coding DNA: TGTGCCACCAGTGAGACAGGGCCGCCGGAGACCCAGTACTTC. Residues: CATSETGPPETQYF.

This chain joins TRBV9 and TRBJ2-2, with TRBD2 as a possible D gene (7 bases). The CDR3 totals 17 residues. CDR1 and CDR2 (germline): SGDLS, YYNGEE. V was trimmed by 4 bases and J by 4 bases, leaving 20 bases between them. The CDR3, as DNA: TGTGCCAGCAGCCCCCGTGGGGGGGGCGCGCTCACCGGGGAGCTGTTTTTT. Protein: CASSPRGGGALTGELFF.